This note documents a single T cell receptor (beta chain) sequence. This entry is derived from a study of blood T cell repertoires in COVID-19. There are 16 residues in the CDR3. The V gene end was trimmed by 4 bases and the J gene end by 0 bases; junction bases not matched to a gene: 6. The V gene's germline CDR1 is MDHEN and CDR2 SYDVKM. Original methodology: By means of reference gene primer amplification, nucleated cell counts were estimated. The assay was immunoSEQ multiplex PCR, and TCRdb's table has in-frame clones only and misses some. The V and J calls and clone size are taken from that table; D and trimming were inferred from the DNA. The sample lists 200,000 to 250,000 clones; around 88% were seen once.

The sequencing input was peripheral blood. The gene calls are TRBV28 and TRBJ2-1; TRBD2 matches 7 bases. The source of this sequence is a man aged 18 to 30 with active or convalescent COVID-19. Here the CDR3 reads CASSSSGFHSYNEQFF. The CDR3 DNA reads TGTGCCAGCAGTTCTAGCGGATTTCACTCCTACAATGAGCAGTTCTTC.